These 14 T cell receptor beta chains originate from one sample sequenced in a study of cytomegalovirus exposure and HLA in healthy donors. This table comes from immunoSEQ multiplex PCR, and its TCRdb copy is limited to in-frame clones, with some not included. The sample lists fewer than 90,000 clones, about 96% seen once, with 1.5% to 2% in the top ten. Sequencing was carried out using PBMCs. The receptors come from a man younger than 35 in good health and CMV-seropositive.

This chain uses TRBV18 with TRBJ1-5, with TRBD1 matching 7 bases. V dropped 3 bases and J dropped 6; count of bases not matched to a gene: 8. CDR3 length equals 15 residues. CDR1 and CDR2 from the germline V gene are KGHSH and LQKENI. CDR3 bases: TGTGCCAGCTCACCTACAGGGGCGCTTGGTCAGCCCCAGCATTTT. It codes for CASSPTGALGQPQHF.

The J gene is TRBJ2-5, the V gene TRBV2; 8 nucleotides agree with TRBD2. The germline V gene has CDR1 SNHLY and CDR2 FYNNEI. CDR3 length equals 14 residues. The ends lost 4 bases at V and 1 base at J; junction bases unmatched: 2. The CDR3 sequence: CASSVLAAQETQYF. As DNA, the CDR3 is TGTGCCAGCAGTGTACTAGCGGCCCAAGAGACCCAGTACTTC.

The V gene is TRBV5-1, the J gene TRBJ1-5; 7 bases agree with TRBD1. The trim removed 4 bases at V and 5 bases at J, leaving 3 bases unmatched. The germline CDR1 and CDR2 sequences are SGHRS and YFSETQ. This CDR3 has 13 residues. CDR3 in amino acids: CASSPDRDQPQHF. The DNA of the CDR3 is TGCGCCAGCAGCCCAGACAGGGATCAGCCCCAGCATTTT.

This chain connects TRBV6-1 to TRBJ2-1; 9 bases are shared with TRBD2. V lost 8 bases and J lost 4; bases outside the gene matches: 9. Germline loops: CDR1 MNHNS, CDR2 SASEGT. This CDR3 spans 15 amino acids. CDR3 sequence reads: CASRKPAGGYNEQFF. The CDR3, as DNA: TGTGCCAGCCGTAAACCGGCGGGAGGGTACAATGAGCAGTTCTTC.

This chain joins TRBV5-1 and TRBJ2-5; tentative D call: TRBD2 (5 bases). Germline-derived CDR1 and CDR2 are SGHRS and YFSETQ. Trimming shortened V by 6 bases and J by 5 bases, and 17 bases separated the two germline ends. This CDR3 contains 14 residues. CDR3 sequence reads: CASTGRGWMETQYF. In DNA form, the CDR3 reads TGCGCCAGCACCGGTCGGGGTTGGATGGAGACCCAGTACTTC.

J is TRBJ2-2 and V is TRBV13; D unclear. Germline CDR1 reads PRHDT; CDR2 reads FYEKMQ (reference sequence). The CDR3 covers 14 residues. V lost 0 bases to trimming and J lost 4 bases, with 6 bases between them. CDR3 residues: CASSLGLGTGELFF. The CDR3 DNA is TGTGCCAGCAGCTTAGGCCTCGGCACCGGGGAGCTGTTTTTT.

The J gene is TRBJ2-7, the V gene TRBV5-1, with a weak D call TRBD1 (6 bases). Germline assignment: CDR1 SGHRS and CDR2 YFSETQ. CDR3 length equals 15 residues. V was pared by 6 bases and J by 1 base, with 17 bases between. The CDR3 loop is CASMGGGRGSYEQYF. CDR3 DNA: TGCGCCAGCATGGGTGGCGGCAGGGGATCCTACGAGCAGTACTTC. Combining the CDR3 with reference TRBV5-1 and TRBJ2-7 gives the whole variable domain KAGVTQTPRYLIKTRGQQVTLSCSPISGHRSVSWYQQTPGQGLQFLFEYFSETQRNKGNFPGRFSGRQFSNSRSEMNVSTLELGDSALYLCASMGGGRGSYEQYFGPGTRLTVT.

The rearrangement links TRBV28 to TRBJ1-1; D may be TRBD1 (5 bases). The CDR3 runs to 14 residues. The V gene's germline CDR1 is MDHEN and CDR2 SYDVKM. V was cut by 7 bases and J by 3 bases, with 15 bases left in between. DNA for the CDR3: TGTGCCAGCATTCTAACAGGTCGAGACACTGAAGCTTTCTTT. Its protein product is CASILTGRDTEAFF.

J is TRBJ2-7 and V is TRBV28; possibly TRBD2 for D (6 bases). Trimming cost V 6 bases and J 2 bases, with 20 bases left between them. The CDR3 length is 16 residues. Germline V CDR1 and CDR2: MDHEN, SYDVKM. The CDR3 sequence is CASRPQTGTPAYEQYF. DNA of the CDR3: TGTGCCAGCAGACCCCAAACCGGGACTCCCGCCTACGAGCAGTACTTC.

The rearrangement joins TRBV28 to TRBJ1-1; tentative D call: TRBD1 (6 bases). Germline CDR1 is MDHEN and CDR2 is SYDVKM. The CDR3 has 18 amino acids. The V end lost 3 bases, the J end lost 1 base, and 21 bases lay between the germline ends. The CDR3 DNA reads TGTGCCAGCAGTTTCAACAGGGAATCTTCAACGCCGAACACTGAAGCTTTCTTT. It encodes CASSFNRESSTPNTEAFF.

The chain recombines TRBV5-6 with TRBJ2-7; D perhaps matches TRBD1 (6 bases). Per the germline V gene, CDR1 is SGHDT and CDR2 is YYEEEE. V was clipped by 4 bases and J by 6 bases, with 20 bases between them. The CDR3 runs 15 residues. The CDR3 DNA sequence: TGTGCCAGCAGCCTTTCCCGCCAGGGACAAAGCGAGCAGTACTTC. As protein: CASSLSRQGQSEQYF.

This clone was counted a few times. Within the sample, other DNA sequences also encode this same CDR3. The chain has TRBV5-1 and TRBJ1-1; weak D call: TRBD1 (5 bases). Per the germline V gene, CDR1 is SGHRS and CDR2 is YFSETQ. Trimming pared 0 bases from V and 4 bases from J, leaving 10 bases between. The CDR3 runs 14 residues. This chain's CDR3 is CASSLAGGGTEAFF. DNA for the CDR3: TGCGCCAGCAGCTTGGCGGGGGGGGGCACTGAAGCTTTCTTT.

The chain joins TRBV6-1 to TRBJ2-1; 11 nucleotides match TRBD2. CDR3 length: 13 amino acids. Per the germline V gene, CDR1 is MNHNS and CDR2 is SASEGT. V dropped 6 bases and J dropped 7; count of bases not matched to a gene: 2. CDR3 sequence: CASRGTSGNEQFF. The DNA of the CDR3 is TGTGCCAGCAGGGGGACTAGCGGTAATGAGCAGTTCTTC.

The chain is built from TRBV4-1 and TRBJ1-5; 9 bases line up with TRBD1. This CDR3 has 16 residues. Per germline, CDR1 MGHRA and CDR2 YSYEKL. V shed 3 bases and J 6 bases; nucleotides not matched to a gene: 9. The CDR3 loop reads CASSHFGQGRGQPQHF. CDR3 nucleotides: TGCGCCAGCAGCCATTTCGGACAGGGGAGGGGTCAGCCCCAGCATTTT.